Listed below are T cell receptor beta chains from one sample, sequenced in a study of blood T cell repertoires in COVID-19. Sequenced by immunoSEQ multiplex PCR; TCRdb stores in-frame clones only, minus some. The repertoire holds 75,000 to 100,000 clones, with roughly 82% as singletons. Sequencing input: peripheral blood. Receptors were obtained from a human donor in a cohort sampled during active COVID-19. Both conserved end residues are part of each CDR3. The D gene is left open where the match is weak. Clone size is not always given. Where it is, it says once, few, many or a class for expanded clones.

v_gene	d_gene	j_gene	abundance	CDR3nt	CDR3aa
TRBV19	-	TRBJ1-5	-	TGTGCCAGTAATCAGGAAACGCTGTGGCAGCCCCAGCATTTT	CASNQETLWQPQHF
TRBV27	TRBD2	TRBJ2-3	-	TGTGCCAGCAGTTTATTAGGCGGGGGGGCGACAGATACGCAGTATTTT	CASSLLGGGATDTQYF
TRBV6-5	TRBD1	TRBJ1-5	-	TGTGCCAGCAGCCCGACAGGGGAGGGGCGGCAGCCCCAGCATTTT	CASSPTGEGRQPQHF
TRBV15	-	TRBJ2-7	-	TGTGCCACCAGCAGAGTGAGGGTGAGCAGCCTCACGACCTACGAGCAGTACTTC	CATSRVRVSSLTTYEQYF
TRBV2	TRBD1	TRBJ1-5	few	TGTGCCAGCAGTAGGACAGGGAGGGGGCAGCCCCAGCATTTT	CASSRTGRGQPQHF
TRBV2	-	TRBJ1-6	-	TGTGCCAGCAGTGGCCGGGAGTATAATTCACCCCTCCACTTT	CASSGREYNSPLHF
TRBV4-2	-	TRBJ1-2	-	TGTGCCAGCAGCCAAGAATCGGTCCGGGGCTACACCTTC	CASSQESVRGYTF
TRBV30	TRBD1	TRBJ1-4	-	TGTGCCTTTGTGACAGGGGGTAATGAAAAACTGTTTTTT	CAFVTGGNEKLFF
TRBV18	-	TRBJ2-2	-	TGTGCCAGCTCGCTCCAAGTAGGAGGAGCGAACACCGGGGAGCTGTTTTTT	CASSLQVGGANTGELFF
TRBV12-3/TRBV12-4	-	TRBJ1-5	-	TGTGCCAGCAGTTTATCAGAAAATCAGCCCCAGCATTTT	CASSLSENQPQHF
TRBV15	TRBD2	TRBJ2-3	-	TGTGCCACCAGCCACACCGGAAGGGAGGGAGAGCAGGTGGATACGCAGTATTTT	CATSHTGREGEQVDTQYF
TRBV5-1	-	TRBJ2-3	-	TGCGCCAGCAGCTTAGAAGCGCGAACTAGCACAGATACGCAGTATTTT	CASSLEARTSTDTQYF
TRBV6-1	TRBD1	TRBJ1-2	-	TGTGCCAGCAGTGAACAGGGGGCAACTAACTATGGCTACACCTTC	CASSEQGATNYGYTF
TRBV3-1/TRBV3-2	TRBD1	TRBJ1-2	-	TGTGCCAGCAGCCCCCGGGACAGGGGAAAGGGGTGGAATGGCTACACCTTC	CASSPRDRGKGWNGYTF
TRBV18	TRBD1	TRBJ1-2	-	TGTGCCAGCTCACCACGGCGGGACAGGGAGAACTATGGCTACACCTTC	CASSPRRDRENYGYTF